Each of the 23 T cell receptor beta chains below was sequenced from the same sample in a study of blood T cell repertoires in COVID-19. Data came from immunoSEQ multiplex PCR; TCRdb stores just in-frame clones and leaves some out. The sample has about 140,000 clones; more than 70% are singletons. Source material: peripheral blood. Every receptor here comes from a human donor in a cohort sampled during active COVID-19.

This sequence joins TRBV13 and TRBJ2-1; TRBD1 matches at 9 bases. The CDR3 extends over 16 amino acids. Per the germline V gene, CDR1 is PRHDT and CDR2 is FYEKMQ (reference sequence). V trimming: 6 bases; J trimming: 6 bases; junction bases outside the gene matches: 12. The CDR3 DNA is TGTGCCAGCAGAACGACCGGGACAGGGACTCCCAATGAGCAGTTCTTC. Its translation is CASRTTGTGTPNEQFF.

J is TRBJ1-6 and V is TRBV5-1; 8 nucleotides match TRBD1. Germline V gene sequence: CDR1 SGHRS, CDR2 YFSETQ. V was clipped by 5 bases and J by 10 bases; unmatched bases: 8. CDR3 size: 14 residues. The CDR3 DNA follows: TGCGCCAGCAGGCCGGGACAGGAAGAATCACCCCTCCACTTT. Protein: CASRPGQEESPLHF. Together with reference TRBV5-1 and TRBJ1-6, the CDR3 gives the full variable domain: KAGVTQTPRYLIKTRGQQVTLSCSPISGHRSVSWYQQTPGQGLQFLFEYFSETQRNKGNFPGRFSGRQFSNSRSEMNVSTLELGDSALYLCASRPGQEESPLHFGNGTRLTVT.

This clone showed up just a few times. The chain links TRBV14 to TRBJ2-2; the match to TRBD1 covers 7 bases. Germline CDR1 SGHDN, CDR2 FVKESK. The CDR3 runs to 15 residues. J was trimmed by 7 bases and V by 0 bases; bases with no gene match: 5. The CDR3 DNA is TGTGCCAGCAGCCAAGATCCCAGGGGGATCGGGGAGCTGTTTTTT. Translating it yields CASSQDPRGIGELFF.

This clone was seen only once. This chain links TRBV18 with TRBJ1-3, with TRBD1 matching over 11 bases. Germline V CDR1 and CDR2: KGHSH, LQKENI. The CDR3 totals 16 residues. Trimming at V came to 4 bases and at J to 4 bases, leaving 6 bases not matched to a gene. Written as DNA, the CDR3 is TGTGCCAGCTCACGAGGACAGGGGGCAAACGGAAACACCATATATTTT. Its protein product is CASSRGQGANGNTIYF. Looking up the rest from reference TRBV18 and TRBJ1-3 gives the full variable domain: NAGVMQNPRHLVRRRGQEARLRCSPMKGHSHVYWYRQLPEEGLKFMVYLQKENIIDESGMPKERFSAEFPKEGPSILRIQQVVRGDSAAYFCASSRGQGANGNTIYFGEGSWLTVV.

This chain links TRBV24-1 with TRBJ1-6, with a weak D call TRBD1 (5 bases). V was clipped by 9 bases and J by 0 bases, with 5 bases between them. The CDR3 is made up of 13 amino acids. Germline-derived CDR1 and CDR2 are KGHDR and SFDVKD. The CDR3 DNA reads TGTGCCACCCAGGGCTCCTATAATTCACCCCTCCACTTT. Protein sequence: CATQGSYNSPLHF.

The chain recombines TRBV12-3 or TRBV12-4 with TRBJ1-2, with 7 bases aligning to TRBD1. The CDR3 has 13 residues. Trimming removed 4 bases from V and 7 bases from J; junction bases left unmatched: 6. This chain's CDR3 is CASSWAGGSGYTF. The CDR3 region has the DNA TGTGCCAGCAGTTGGGCAGGGGGTTCTGGCTACACCTTC.

The chain combines TRBV7-3 with TRBJ2-6; unclear D gene. The V gene lost 2 bases and the J gene lost 0 bases, with 8 bases spanning the gap. The germline V gene encodes CDR1 SGHTA and CDR2 FQGTGA. This CDR3 contains 16 residues. CDR3 sequence reads: CASSLGTPSGANVLTF. Written as DNA, the CDR3 is TGTGCCAGCAGCTTAGGCACCCCCTCTGGGGCCAACGTCCTGACTTTC. The entire variable domain, with the rest obtained from reference TRBV7-3 and TRBJ2-6, is as follows: GAGVSQTPSNKVTEKGKYVELRCDPISGHTALYWYRQSLGQGPEFLIYFQGTGAADDSGLPNDRFFAVRPEGSVSTLKIQRTERGDSAVYLCASSLGTPSGANVLTFGAGSRLTVL.

V gene TRBV7-2 combines with J gene TRBJ2-3, with D possibly TRBD2 on 5 matching bases. V was trimmed by 1 base and J by 8 bases, leaving 7 bases between them. Germline V CDR1 and CDR2: SGHTA, FQGNSA. The CDR3 loop spans 12 amino acids. The CDR3 nucleotides are TGTGCCAGCAGCTTAGAGGCGGGTACGCAGTATTTT. Protein sequence: CASSLEAGTQYF.

The chain has TRBV5-6 and TRBJ2-2, with 8 bases that match TRBD1. CDR3 length: 17 residues. The V gene's germline CDR1 is SGHDT and CDR2 YYEEEE. After removal of 0 bases from V and 3 bases from J, the junction contained 7 bases not matched to a gene. The CDR3 bases are TGTGCCAGCAGCTTGGGAATGGACAGGGAGGACACCGGGGAGCTGTTTTTT. It encodes CASSLGMDREDTGELFF.

The chain couples TRBV16 to TRBJ1-6; D gene uncertain. The V end was cut by 2 bases, the J end by 11 bases, with 19 bases between. This CDR3 contains 16 residues. The germline CDR1 and CDR2 sequences are KGHSY and FQNENV. The CDR3 protein is CASSQHPLQEVAPLHF. CDR3 bases: TGTGCCAGCAGCCAACACCCCTTGCAGGAGGTTGCACCCCTCCACTTT.

This chain links TRBV19 with TRBJ2-1; 10 nucleotides align to TRBD2. The CDR3 loop spans 17 amino acids. Looked up from germline, CDR1 is LNHDA and CDR2 is SQIVND (reference sequence). Unmatched junction bases numbered 7, after V lost 1 base and J lost 4 bases. The CDR3 loop reads CASSIALLAGGYNEQFF. As DNA, the CDR3 is TGTGCCAGTAGTATAGCCCTATTAGCGGGGGGTTACAATGAGCAGTTCTTC.

Only a few counts were recorded for this clone. The chain joins TRBV4-1 to TRBJ2-2; tentatively, D is TRBD1 (6 bases). The germline V and J ends were trimmed by 4 bases and 6 bases, with 21 bases remaining between them. Germline assignment: CDR1 MGHRA and CDR2 YSYEKL. The CDR3 is 17 residues long. CDR3 coding DNA: TGCGCCAGCAGCCTCCGGGACATCCCTATAGGGGCCGGGGAGCTGTTTTTT. It is translated as CASSLRDIPIGAGELFF.

This chain joins TRBV6-2 or TRBV6-3 and TRBJ2-1; D unresolved. Trimming shortened V by 0 bases and J by 1 base, and 7 bases separated the two germline ends. CDR1 MNHEY and CDR2 SVGEGT come from the germline V gene. CDR3 length: 15 amino acids. The CDR3 coding sequence is TGTGCCAGCAGTTACTCCCGACAATCCTACAATGAGCAGTTCTTC. Its translation is CASSYSRQSYNEQFF.

The chain employs TRBV2 and TRBJ2-7, with no clear D. Deletions cut 8 bases from V and 5 bases from J, with 7 bases between. The length of the CDR3 is 10 residues. Germline-derived CDR1 and CDR2 are SNHLY and FYNNEI. This CDR3 is CASRRNEQYF. The CDR3 nucleotides are TGTGCCAGCCGGAGAAACGAGCAGTACTTC.

The rearrangement links TRBV9 to TRBJ2-3, with 12 bases identical to TRBD2. Trimming removed 0 bases from V and 3 bases from J; junction bases left unmatched: 2. This CDR3 comprises 16 residues. Germline V gives CDR1 SGDLS, CDR2 YYNGEE. CDR3 amino acids: CASSVEGLAGTDTQYF. Here the CDR3 DNA reads TGTGCCAGCAGCGTAGAGGGACTAGCGGGTACAGATACGCAGTATTTT. Full variable domain (missing parts from reference TRBV9 and TRBJ2-3): DSGVTQTPKHLITATGQRVTLRCSPRSGDLSVYWYQQSLDQGLQFLIQYYNGEERAKGNILERFSAQQFPDLHSELNLSSLELGDSALYFCASSVEGLAGTDTQYFGPGTRLTVL.

For the CDR3, the DNA is TGTGCCAGCAGCCTCTCTTCCGGGATAAGGGTCTACGAGCAGTACTTC. Translated: CASSLSSGIRVYEQYF. The chain uses TRBV7-9 and TRBJ2-7; possible D gene TRBD2, 5 bases. Germline CDR1 is SEHNR and CDR2 is FQNEAQ (reference sequence). The V and J ends lost 5 bases and 3 bases respectively, with 20 bases between them. This CDR3 comprises 16 residues.

This clone was counted only a few times. V is TRBV7-9 and J is TRBJ2-5; D is unresolved. V was cut by 5 bases and J by 1 base, with 11 bases left in between. The V gene's germline CDR1 is SEHNR and CDR2 FQNEAQ (reference sequence). This CDR3 spans 14 amino acids. The CDR3 nucleotides are TGTGCCAGCAGCCCACTTACCGCCCAAGAGACCCAGTACTTC. It yields the protein CASSPLTAQETQYF.

The V call is TRBV4-3, the J call TRBJ1-6; no firm D call. V lost 0 bases to trimming and J lost 7 bases, with 13 bases between them. CDR3 size: 16 residues. CDR1 is LGHNA and CDR2 is YSLEER in the germline V gene. The CDR3: CASSQDRRGWNSPLHF. The CDR3, as DNA: TGCGCCAGCAGCCAAGATCGGCGGGGTTGGAATTCACCCCTCCACTTT.

The chain joins TRBV2 to TRBJ1-1; D not certain. Germline CDR1 is SNHLY and CDR2 is FYNNEI. With 7 bases removed from V and 0 bases from J, the gap between germline ends came to 12 bases. The CDR3 sequence is 14 residues long. The CDR3 sequence is CASTIFGVNTEAFF. DNA of the CDR3: TGTGCCAGCACCATTTTTGGAGTGAACACTGAAGCTTTCTTT.

The chain couples TRBV6-6 to TRBJ1-1, with D unresolved. The CDR3 is 12 residues long. In germline, CDR1 is MNHNY, CDR2 SVGAGI (reference sequence). Trimming took 5 bases from V and 1 from J, leaving 5 bases between them. In nucleotides, the CDR3 is TGTGCCAGCAGTGGGAGGAACACTGAAGCTTTCTTT. Protein sequence: CASSGRNTEAFF.

The chain links TRBV9 to TRBJ2-7; 7 bases fit TRBD1. The CDR3 runs 16 residues. Germline V CDR1 and CDR2: SGDLS, YYNGEE. Trimming removed 4 bases from V and 3 bases from J; junction bases left unmatched: 13. The CDR3 loop is CASSPDWNRGIYEQYF. As DNA, the CDR3 is TGTGCCAGCAGCCCCGATTGGAACAGGGGAATCTACGAGCAGTACTTC.

The rearrangement joins TRBV30 to TRBJ2-7, with 7 bases aligning to TRBD1. Losses at the gene ends were 6 bases for V and 5 bases for J; bases not matched to a gene: 10. CDR1 is GTSNPN, CDR2 SVGIG, per germline (reference sequence). This CDR3 spans 13 amino acids. CDR3 sequence (DNA): TGTGCCTGCGCGAGAGGGGGCCTGGACGAGCAGTACTTC. This gives the protein CACARGGLDEQYF.

This chain uses TRBV6-1 with TRBJ2-2, with a weak D call TRBD2 (5 bases). CDR3 length: 14 residues. Trimming removed 1 base at V and 4 bases at J, with 7 bases between. Germline V gene lookup returns CDR1 MNHNS and CDR2 SASEGT. In DNA form, the CDR3 reads TGTGCCAGCAGTGAAGATCGGGGCACCGGGGAGCTGTTTTTT. This translates into CASSEDRGTGELFF.